Listed below are T cell receptor beta chains from one sample, sequenced in a study of blood T cell repertoires in COVID-19. Libraries were prepared by immunoSEQ multiplex PCR; TCRdb keeps only in-frame clonotypes and omits some of them. The profile covers 150,000 to 180,000 clones, with 75% to 85% appearing a single time and around 10% taken by the ten largest. Source material: peripheral blood. All receptors come from a woman aged 55-70 years with COVID-19, enrolled during active disease. Both conserved end residues are part of each CDR3. A D gene is named only where the DNA matches it firmly. A clone size is listed for some rows: how often the clone was seen (once, few, many), or a class if it is expanded.

CDR3 DNA: TGTGCTAGTGGTTTGGCTAGCGGGAACAATGAGCAGTTCTTC
CDR3 protein: CASGLASGNNEQFF
clone size: NA
D gene: TRBD2
V gene: TRBV12-5
J gene: TRBJ2-1

CDR3 DNA: TGTGCCAGCAGCTTAGATACGGAACAGATTTACACAGATACGCAGTATTTT
CDR3 protein: CASSLDTEQIYTDTQYF
clone size: NA
D gene: NA
V gene: TRBV11-2
J gene: TRBJ2-3

CDR3 DNA: TGTGCCAGCAGCCGCACCCCGGGACTAGCATCCGATACGCAGTATTTT
CDR3 protein: CASSRTPGLASDTQYF
clone size: NA
D gene: TRBD2
V gene: TRBV7-9
J gene: TRBJ2-3

CDR3 DNA: TGTGCTAGCAGCCCCGCGGGACTAGCGGGAGTAGCTGATACGCAGTATTTT
CDR3 protein: CASSPAGLAGVADTQYF
clone size: NA
D gene: TRBD2
V gene: TRBV7-7
J gene: TRBJ2-3

CDR3 DNA: TGTGCCAGCAGCGTAGACCCGAAAGGGAGTAATGAAAAACTGTTTTTT
CDR3 protein: CASSVDPKGSNEKLFF
clone size: NA
D gene: NA
V gene: TRBV9
J gene: TRBJ1-4

CDR3 DNA: TGCAGCGTTGAAGATGTTGGGAAGGCAGGGGGAGAGACCCAGTACTTC
CDR3 protein: CSVEDVGKAGGETQYF
clone size: once
D gene: TRBD1
V gene: TRBV29-1
J gene: TRBJ2-5

CDR3 DNA: TGCGCCAGCTCCACCGGGACAGGGAACGAAAAACTGTTTTTT
CDR3 protein: CASSTGTGNEKLFF
clone size: NA
D gene: TRBD1
V gene: TRBV5-1
J gene: TRBJ1-4

CDR3 DNA: TGTGCCAGTAGTAACCCGGGACTAGCGGGGGCCTACACCGGGGAGCTGTTTTTT
CDR3 protein: CASSNPGLAGAYTGELFF
clone size: NA
D gene: TRBD2
V gene: TRBV19
J gene: TRBJ2-2

CDR3 DNA: TGTGCCAGCAGGGGACAGAACGGTGAAGCTTTCTTT
CDR3 protein: CASRGQNGEAFF
clone size: few
D gene: TRBD1
V gene: TRBV12-3/TRBV12-4
J gene: TRBJ1-1

CDR3 DNA: TGTGCCAGTAGTATCCGTCTTAACTCTGGAAACACCATATATTTT
CDR3 protein: CASSIRLNSGNTIYF
clone size: NA
D gene: NA
V gene: TRBV19
J gene: TRBJ1-3

CDR3 DNA: TGTGCCAGTAAAAAGGACAGGATATACCAGCCCCAGCATTTT
CDR3 protein: CASKKDRIYQPQHF
clone size: NA
D gene: TRBD1
V gene: TRBV19
J gene: TRBJ1-5

CDR3 DNA: TGTGCCAGCAGTGAAACTAGCTGGGGTACGCAGTATTTT
CDR3 protein: CASSETSWGTQYF
clone size: NA
D gene: NA
V gene: TRBV6-4
J gene: TRBJ2-3

CDR3 DNA: TGTGCCTGGTCTGAGACAGTTTCTAACTATGGCTACACCTTC
CDR3 protein: CAWSETVSNYGYTF
clone size: NA
D gene: NA
V gene: TRBV30
J gene: TRBJ1-2

CDR3 DNA: TGCAGCGTTCGGACAGGCCAAAACACTGAAGCTTTCTTT
CDR3 protein: CSVRTGQNTEAFF
clone size: NA
D gene: TRBD1
V gene: TRBV29-1
J gene: TRBJ1-1

CDR3 DNA: TGTGCCAGCTCACCCCCGGGACAGTCTCAAAAACTGTTTTTT
CDR3 protein: CASSPPGQSQKLFF
clone size: few
D gene: TRBD1
V gene: TRBV18
J gene: TRBJ1-4

CDR3 DNA: TGCGCCAGCAGGAAGGTAGCAGGGTATAATGAAAAACTGTTTTTT
CDR3 protein: CASRKVAGYNEKLFF
clone size: NA
D gene: NA
V gene: TRBV5-1
J gene: TRBJ1-4

CDR3 DNA: TGTGCCAGCACCCGGGGGGGACAGCCCCAGCATTTT
CDR3 protein: CASTRGGQPQHF
clone size: NA
D gene: NA
V gene: TRBV12-3/TRBV12-4
J gene: TRBJ1-5

CDR3 DNA: TGTGCCACCAGCAGAGATCGGGGGGCGAGGGGTGGCTACACCTTC
CDR3 protein: CATSRDRGARGGYTF
clone size: NA
D gene: NA
V gene: TRBV15
J gene: TRBJ1-2

CDR3 DNA: TGTGCCAGCAGTCATGGGACAGCCTATAATGAAAAACTGTTTTTT
CDR3 protein: CASSHGTAYNEKLFF
clone size: once
D gene: TRBD1
V gene: TRBV6-5
J gene: TRBJ1-4

CDR3 DNA: TGTGCCAGTAGTGCCCAACCCCGAGGCGACAATGAGCAGTTCTTC
CDR3 protein: CASSAQPRGDNEQFF
clone size: NA
D gene: NA
V gene: TRBV19
J gene: TRBJ2-1

CDR3 DNA: TGTGCCAGCTCGCGGGACAGTGGATACGAGCAGTACTTC
CDR3 protein: CASSRDSGYEQYF
clone size: NA
D gene: NA
V gene: TRBV18
J gene: TRBJ2-7

CDR3 DNA: TGTGCCAGCAGTTACGATCTCGGGTTAGGTTCACCCCTCCACTTT
CDR3 protein: CASSYDLGLGSPLHF
clone size: NA
D gene: NA
V gene: TRBV6-5
J gene: TRBJ1-6

CDR3 DNA: TGTGCCACCGCCGGACAGGGAAGCAATCAGCCCCAGCATTTT
CDR3 protein: CATAGQGSNQPQHF
clone size: NA
D gene: TRBD1
V gene: TRBV15
J gene: TRBJ1-5

CDR3 DNA: TGTGCCAGCAGCCATCGAACCGGGACACCGAAGAGGGCTTTCTTT
CDR3 protein: CASSHRTGTPKRAFF
clone size: NA
D gene: NA
V gene: TRBV3-1/TRBV3-2
J gene: TRBJ1-1

CDR3 DNA: TGTGCCAGCAGGGTCAGTTGGGCCCCTGGTCTCGAGCAGTACTTC
CDR3 protein: CASRVSWAPGLEQYF
clone size: NA
D gene: NA
V gene: TRBV7-2
J gene: TRBJ2-7

CDR3 DNA: TGTGCCAGCAGCGTGGCCGAGGGACAGCTATCCGGCTACACCTTC
CDR3 protein: CASSVAEGQLSGYTF
clone size: NA
D gene: TRBD1
V gene: TRBV9
J gene: TRBJ1-2

CDR3 DNA: TGTGCCAGTAGCCCGGGACAGGGCTTCTCTGGAAACACCATATATTTT
CDR3 protein: CASSPGQGFSGNTIYF
clone size: NA
D gene: TRBD1
V gene: TRBV19
J gene: TRBJ1-3

CDR3 DNA: TGTGCCAGCAGCCAAAGGGGGGGTCAGCCCCAGCATTTT
CDR3 protein: CASSQRGGQPQHF
clone size: NA
D gene: NA
V gene: TRBV7-3
J gene: TRBJ1-5

CDR3 DNA: TGCGCCAGCAGCTTAGCGGCGACAAACACTGAAGCTTTCTTT
CDR3 protein: CASSLAATNTEAFF
clone size: few
D gene: NA
V gene: TRBV5-1
J gene: TRBJ1-1

CDR3 DNA: TGTGCCAGCAGTGAAGGACAGGGGGCTGGAAACACCATATATTTT
CDR3 protein: CASSEGQGAGNTIYF
clone size: NA
D gene: TRBD1
V gene: TRBV6-1
J gene: TRBJ1-3

CDR3 DNA: TGTGCCAGCAGCCCAGGAGGCTATTCCTACAATGAGCAGTTCTTC
CDR3 protein: CASSPGGYSYNEQFF
clone size: NA
D gene: NA
V gene: TRBV11-3
J gene: TRBJ2-1

CDR3 DNA: TGTGCCAGCAGTCGCCGGGACAGGGGGTATGGCTACACCTTC
CDR3 protein: CASSRRDRGYGYTF
clone size: few
D gene: TRBD1
V gene: TRBV11-3
J gene: TRBJ1-2

CDR3 DNA: TGCACCAGCAGCCTCCGGGACAGTAATTCACCCCTCCACTTT
CDR3 protein: CTSSLRDSNSPLHF
clone size: NA
D gene: NA
V gene: TRBV1
J gene: TRBJ1-6

CDR3 DNA: TGCGCCAGCAGCTTGGGAGTCACTGGAAACACCATATATTTT
CDR3 protein: CASSLGVTGNTIYF
clone size: NA
D gene: NA
V gene: TRBV5-1
J gene: TRBJ1-3

CDR3 DNA: TGTGCCAGCTCAATGGGGGGACTAGCCAAAAACATTCAGTACTTC
CDR3 protein: CASSMGGLAKNIQYF
clone size: NA
D gene: NA
V gene: TRBV19
J gene: TRBJ2-4

CDR3 DNA: TGCGCCAGCACCATGACAGGGGGCGGTGAAAAACTGTTTTTT
CDR3 protein: CASTMTGGGEKLFF
clone size: NA
D gene: TRBD1
V gene: TRBV5-1
J gene: TRBJ1-4

CDR3 DNA: TGTGCCAGCAGCTTCGGTCGCGGGGAGACCCAGTACTTC
CDR3 protein: CASSFGRGETQYF
clone size: NA
D gene: NA
V gene: TRBV5-4
J gene: TRBJ2-5

CDR3 DNA: TGTGCCAGCTCACCTACTCGACAGGTCTTTAATTCACCCCTCCACTTT
CDR3 protein: CASSPTRQVFNSPLHF
clone size: NA
D gene: NA
V gene: TRBV18
J gene: TRBJ1-6

CDR3 DNA: TGTGCCAGCAGGATGACAGGGAATGGCTACACCTTC
CDR3 protein: CASRMTGNGYTF
clone size: NA
D gene: TRBD1
V gene: TRBV6-5
J gene: TRBJ1-2

CDR3 DNA: TGTGCCAGCAGCGTAGAGGGAAGCGGGAGGGACGAGCAGTACTTC
CDR3 protein: CASSVEGSGRDEQYF
clone size: NA
D gene: TRBD2
V gene: TRBV9
J gene: TRBJ2-7

CDR3 DNA: TGTGCCAGTAGTATAGGAGGGACAGGGGTTCCCGCTGAAGCTTTCTTT
CDR3 protein: CASSIGGTGVPAEAFF
clone size: NA
D gene: TRBD1
V gene: TRBV19
J gene: TRBJ1-1

CDR3 DNA: TGTGCCAGTAGTATGGCAGATAGCAATCAGCCCCAGCATTTT
CDR3 protein: CASSMADSNQPQHF
clone size: NA
D gene: NA
V gene: TRBV19
J gene: TRBJ1-5

CDR3 DNA: TGTGCCATCAGTGAGCCAGGACTAGCGAGAGTGTCCACAGATACGCAGTATTTT
CDR3 protein: CAISEPGLARVSTDTQYF
clone size: NA
D gene: TRBD2
V gene: TRBV10-3
J gene: TRBJ2-3

CDR3 DNA: TGTGCCAGCAGCGCACCCGGGACACCCTCGGGAAACACCATATATTTT
CDR3 protein: CASSAPGTPSGNTIYF
clone size: NA
D gene: NA
V gene: TRBV9
J gene: TRBJ1-3

CDR3 DNA: TGTGCCACCAGTGATTCCACATGGAACACCGGGGAGCTGTTTTTT
CDR3 protein: CATSDSTWNTGELFF
clone size: NA
D gene: NA
V gene: TRBV24-1
J gene: TRBJ2-2

CDR3 DNA: TGTGCCAGCAGTCCGAGACGGGACAATGAGCAGTTCTTC
CDR3 protein: CASSPRRDNEQFF
clone size: once
D gene: NA
V gene: TRBV12-3/TRBV12-4
J gene: TRBJ2-1

CDR3 DNA: TGTGCCAGTAATCTCGACAGGAATAATGAAAAACTGTTTTTT
CDR3 protein: CASNLDRNNEKLFF
clone size: NA
D gene: NA
V gene: TRBV19
J gene: TRBJ1-4

CDR3 DNA: TGTGCCAGTAGTATGAGAACAGGGCCCTCCTACGAGCAGTACTTC
CDR3 protein: CASSMRTGPSYEQYF
clone size: once
D gene: NA
V gene: TRBV19
J gene: TRBJ2-7

CDR3 DNA: TGTGCCAGCAGTTACGAGGACAGGGCTAATTCACCCCTCCACTTT
CDR3 protein: CASSYEDRANSPLHF
clone size: NA
D gene: TRBD1
V gene: TRBV6-5
J gene: TRBJ1-6

CDR3 DNA: TGTGCCAGTAGTGACAGGGGAGGAGGGCCCCAGCATTTT
CDR3 protein: CASSDRGGGPQHF
clone size: NA
D gene: TRBD1
V gene: TRBV19
J gene: TRBJ1-5

CDR3 DNA: TGTGCCAGTAATGTGGGAGGGCAAGAGACCCAGTACTTC
CDR3 protein: CASNVGGQETQYF
clone size: NA
D gene: TRBD2
V gene: TRBV19
J gene: TRBJ2-5